This T cell receptor beta chain was recorded in a study of T cells in localized non-small cell lung cancer. Whole-study results and caveats: In the blood, greater T cell density corresponded to longer overall survival. Exceeding tumor, uninvolved adjacent lung had the highest T cell clonality. Adjacent lung tissue had a median around 50 of the top 100 clones found in the tumor.

Comments on this clone: No antigen is known for it.

Generated by immunoSEQ multiplex PCR, the TCRdb table keeps only in-frame clones and is missing some. The table records fewer than 100,000 clones, around 90% of them present only once. V lost 1 base, J lost 4 bases, and 6 bases stayed unmatched. This CDR3 has 16 residues. The germline V gene encodes CDR1 SGHRS and CDR2 YFSETQ. The V and J genes are TRBV5-1 and TRBJ1-2, with 11 bases that match TRBD1. The source is a man aged 35 to 69 with stage I squamous cell lung carcinoma. Sequencing used peripheral blood, obtained before any cancer treatment. CDR3: CASSLNGQGATYGYTF. For the CDR3, the DNA is TGCGCCAGCAGCTTGAACGGACAGGGGGCGACCTATGGCTACACCTTC.